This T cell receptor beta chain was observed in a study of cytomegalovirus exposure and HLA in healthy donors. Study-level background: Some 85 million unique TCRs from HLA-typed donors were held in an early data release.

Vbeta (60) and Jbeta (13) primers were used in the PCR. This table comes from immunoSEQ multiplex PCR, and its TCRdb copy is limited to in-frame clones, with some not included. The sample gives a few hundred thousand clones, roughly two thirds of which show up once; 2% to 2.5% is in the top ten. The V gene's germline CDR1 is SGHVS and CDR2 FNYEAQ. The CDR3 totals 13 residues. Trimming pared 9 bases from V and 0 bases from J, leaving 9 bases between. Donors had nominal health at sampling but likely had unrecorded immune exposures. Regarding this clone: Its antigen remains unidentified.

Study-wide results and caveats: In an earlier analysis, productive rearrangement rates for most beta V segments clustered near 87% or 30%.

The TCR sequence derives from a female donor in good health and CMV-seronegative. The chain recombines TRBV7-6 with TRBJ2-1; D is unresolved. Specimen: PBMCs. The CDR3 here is CASGDSSYNEQFF. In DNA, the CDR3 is TGTGCCAGTGGAGATAGCTCCTACAATGAGCAGTTCTTC.